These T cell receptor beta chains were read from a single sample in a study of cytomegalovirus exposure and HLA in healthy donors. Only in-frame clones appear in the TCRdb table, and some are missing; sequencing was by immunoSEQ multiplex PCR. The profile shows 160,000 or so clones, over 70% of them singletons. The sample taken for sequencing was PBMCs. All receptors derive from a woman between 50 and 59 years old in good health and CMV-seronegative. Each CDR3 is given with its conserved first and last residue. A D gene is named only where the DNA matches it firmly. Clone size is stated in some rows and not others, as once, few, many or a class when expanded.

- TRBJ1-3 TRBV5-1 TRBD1 CASSLDGTGTSGNTIYF TGCGCCAGCAGCTTGGACGGGACAGGGACCTCTGGAAACACCATATATTTT
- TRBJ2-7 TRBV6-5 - CASSPTGSEQYF TGTGCCAGCAGCCCCACAGGGTCCGAGCAGTACTTC
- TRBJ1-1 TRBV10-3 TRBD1 CAIRGQGPNLNEAFF TGTGCCATCAGAGGACAGGGCCCGAACCTCAATGAAGCTTTCTTT
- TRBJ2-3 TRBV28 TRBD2 CASMSGGSTDTQYF TGTGCCAGCATGAGCGGGGGCTCCACAGATACGCAGTATTTT
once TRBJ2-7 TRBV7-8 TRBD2 CASSRLAITHRSSYEQYF TGTGCCAGCAGCCGACTAGCGATCACACATAGGAGCTCCTACGAGCAGTACTTC
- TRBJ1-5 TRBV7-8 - CASSLVDQGQPQHF TGTGCCAGCAGCTTAGTAGACCAGGGTCAGCCCCAGCATTTT
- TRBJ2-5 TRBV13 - CASRLLASRETQYF TGTGCCAGCAGACTACTAGCTTCCCGAGAGACCCAGTACTTC
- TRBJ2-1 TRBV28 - CASSLYTKLVFF TGTGCCAGCAGTTTATACACAAAACTAGTGTTCTTC
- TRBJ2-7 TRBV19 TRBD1 CASSKLRDRGAYEQYF TGTGCCAGTAGTAAACTCCGGGACAGGGGGGCCTACGAGCAGTACTTC
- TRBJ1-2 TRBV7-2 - CASSLLGPGPYGYTF TGTGCCAGCAGCTTATTGGGTCCAGGGCCCTATGGCTACACCTTC
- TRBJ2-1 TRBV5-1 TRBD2 CASSAQAGVSGHEQFF TGCGCCAGCAGCGCTCAAGCGGGAGTAAGTGGTCATGAGCAGTTCTTC
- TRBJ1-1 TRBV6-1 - CASSVGGGNTEAFF TGTGCCAGCAGTGTAGGGGGTGGGAACACTGAAGCTTTCTTT
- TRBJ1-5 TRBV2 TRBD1 CASSEGTGRQPQHF TGTGCCAGCAGTGAAGGGACAGGCAGACAGCCCCAGCATTTT
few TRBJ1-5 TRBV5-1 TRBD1 CASSVRQGNSNQPQHF TGCGCCAGCAGCGTCCGACAGGGAAATAGCAATCAGCCCCAGCATTTT
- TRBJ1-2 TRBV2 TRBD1 CASSSRQGNGYTF TGTGCCAGCAGTAGCAGACAGGGAAATGGCTACACCTTC
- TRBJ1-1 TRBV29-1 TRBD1 CSARQGMGTEAFF TGCAGCGCCCGACAGGGAATGGGCACTGAAGCTTTCTTT
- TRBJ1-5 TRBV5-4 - CASSSNRDQPQHF TGTGCCAGCAGCTCCAACAGGGATCAGCCCCAGCATTTT
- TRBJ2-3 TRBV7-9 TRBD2 CASSDGASGILSDTQYF TGTGCCAGCAGCGATGGCGCTAGCGGGATTCTCTCAGATACGCAGTATTTT
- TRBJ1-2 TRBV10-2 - CASSESMGRGYTF TGCGCCAGCAGTGAGTCCATGGGCCGCGGCTACACCTTC
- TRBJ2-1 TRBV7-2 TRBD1 CASSFTGVSYNEQFF TGTGCCAGCAGCTTTACAGGGGTCTCCTACAATGAGCAGTTCTTC
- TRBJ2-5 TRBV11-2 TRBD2 CASSGREGKETQYF TGTGCCAGCAGCGGCCGGGAGGGGAAGGAGACCCAGTACTTC
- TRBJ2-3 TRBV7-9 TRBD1 CASSQTAGGADTQYF TGTGCCAGCAGCCAAACAGCAGGGGGCGCAGATACGCAGTATTTT
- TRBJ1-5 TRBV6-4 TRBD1 CASKVPLRQGGHNQPQHF TGTGCCAGCAAGGTGCCTTTAAGACAGGGGGGCCACAATCAGCCCCAGCATTTT
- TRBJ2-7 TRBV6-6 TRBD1 CASSPGTVWSGEQYF TGTGCCAGCAGTCCAGGGACAGTTTGGTCCGGCGAGCAGTACTTC
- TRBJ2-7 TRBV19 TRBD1 CASSPYRGSSSYEQYF TGTGCCAGTAGCCCCTACAGGGGCTCGAGCTCCTACGAGCAGTACTTC